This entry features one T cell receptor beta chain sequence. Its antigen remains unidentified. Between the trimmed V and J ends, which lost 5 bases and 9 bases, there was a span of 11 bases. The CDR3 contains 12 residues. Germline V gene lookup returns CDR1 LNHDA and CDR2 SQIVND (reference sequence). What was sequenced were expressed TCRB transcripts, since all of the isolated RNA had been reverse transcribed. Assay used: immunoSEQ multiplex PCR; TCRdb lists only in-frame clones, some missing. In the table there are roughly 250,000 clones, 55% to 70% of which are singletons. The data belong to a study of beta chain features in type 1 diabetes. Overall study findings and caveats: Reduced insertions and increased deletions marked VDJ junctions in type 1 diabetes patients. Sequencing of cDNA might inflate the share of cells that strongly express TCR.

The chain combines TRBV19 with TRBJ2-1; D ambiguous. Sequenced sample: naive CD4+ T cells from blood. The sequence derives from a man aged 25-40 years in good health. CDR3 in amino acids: CASSPWVGEQFF. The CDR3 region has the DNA TGTGCCAGTAGTCCGTGGGTAGGTGAGCAGTTCTTC.